The source of this T cell receptor (beta chain) is a study of blood T cells in healthy people across ages. Study-wide findings and caveats: While age rose, TCR beta diversity per million T cells dropped in a roughly linear way.

CDR3 length: 13 residues. Trimming cost V 7 bases and J 6 bases, with 13 bases left between them. Germline V gene data show CDR1 as SNHLY and CDR2 as FYNNEI. A remark on this clonotype: Its matching antigen is unknown.

Alongside a J-beta primer mix, a sample-barcoded 5' primer served in a second PCR lasting about 7 to 11 cycles. A template-switch adaptor that had 12 random nucleotides put a tag on each cDNA molecule. One entry per CDR3 protein results from TCRdb running MiXCR on the 5' RACE reads. The sample records about 1,500,000 distinct CDR3 sequences, around 39% being singletons. Specimen: blood. The TCR comes from a woman between 18 and 29 years old in good health. The V and J genes are TRBV2 and TRBJ2-1, with D unclear. The CDR3 is CASTEQRVNEQFF. The CDR3 DNA sequence: TGTGCCAGCACCGAGCAAAGAGTCAATGAGCAGTTCTTC.